The 27 T cell receptor beta chains in this list originate from one sample, sequenced in a study of blood T cell repertoires in COVID-19. Repertoires were generated with immunoSEQ multiplex PCR, while TCRdb's copy carries only in-frame clones and drops some. The sample lists 90,000 to 110,000 clones, about 90% occurring once. The sequenced material came from peripheral blood. The receptors shown here come from a human donor in a cohort sampled during active COVID-19.

The genes are TRBV27 and TRBJ1-4, with a weak D call TRBD1 (6 bases). Trimming removed 5 bases from V and 14 bases from J, with 21 bases in between. The germline V gene encodes CDR1 MNHEY and CDR2 SMNVEV (reference sequence). CDR3 size: 14 residues. The CDR3 here is CASSPPYRDKNLFF. CDR3 sequence (DNA): TGTGCCAGCAGTCCACCTTACCGGGACAAGAATCTGTTTTTT.

The rearrangement links TRBV11-2 to TRBJ1-4; 7 nucleotides agree with TRBD1. The CDR3 length is 15 residues. CDR1 is SGHAT, CDR2 FQNNGV, per germline. V lost 5 bases, J lost 3 bases, and 6 bases stayed unmatched. The CDR3: CASSPRDSPNEKLFF. CDR3 DNA: TGTGCCAGCAGCCCCCGGGACAGCCCTAATGAAAAACTGTTTTTT.

This clone has a single count. The V and J genes are TRBV20-1 and TRBJ1-2; 8 positions agree with TRBD1. J lost 8 bases, V lost 6 bases, and 5 bases had no gene match. The CDR3 length is 11 residues. CDR1 is DFQATT, CDR2 SNEGSKA, per germline (reference sequence). CDR3 region: CSALQGEGYTF. CDR3 sequence (DNA): TGCAGTGCCTTACAGGGGGAGGGCTACACCTTC.

V is TRBV27 and J is TRBJ1-1; TRBD1 aligns across 9 bases. Germline values: CDR1 MNHEY, CDR2 SMNVEV (reference sequence). There are 16 residues in the CDR3. The V and J ends lost 3 bases and 1 base, in that order; junction bases with no gene match: 6. CDR3 amino acids: CASSFDRGAENTEAFF. The CDR3 DNA reads TGTGCCAGCAGTTTCGACAGGGGGGCCGAGAACACTGAAGCTTTCTTT.

The rearrangement links TRBV18 to TRBJ2-5; D perhaps matches TRBD1 (5 bases). The CDR3 runs 11 residues. V was trimmed by 7 bases and J by 9 bases, leaving 12 bases between them. CDR1 and CDR2 from the germline V gene are KGHSH and LQKENI. DNA for the CDR3: TGTGCCAGCTGTTATCCACAGGCCCAGTACTTC. Its translation is CASCYPQAQYF.

This chain links TRBV24-1 with TRBJ2-3; 9 positions agree with TRBD1. Germline V CDR1 and CDR2: KGHDR, SFDVKD. CDR3 length equals 17 residues. V lost 5 bases, J lost 1 base, and 9 bases stayed unmatched. CDR3 DNA sequence: TGTGCCACCAGTGCATCCCCGGGACAGGGCCGCACAGATACGCAGTATTTT. Amino acid sequence: CATSASPGQGRTDTQYF.

The CDR3 bases are TGTGCCAGCAGCTCGACAGGGTTCTACGAGCAGTACTTC. Protein: CASSSTGFYEQYF. The chain carries TRBV7-9 and TRBJ2-7; 7 nucleotides line up with TRBD1. This CDR3 has 13 amino acids. Unmatched junction bases numbered 3, after V lost 4 bases and J lost 3 bases. Germline CDR1 is SEHNR and CDR2 is FQNEAQ (reference sequence).

The chain couples TRBV7-2 to TRBJ2-1; D is undetermined. V was pared by 4 bases and J by 10 bases, with 14 bases between. Per the germline V gene, CDR1 is SGHTA and CDR2 is FQGNSA. The CDR3 is 13 amino acids. Written as DNA, the CDR3 is TGTGCCAGCAGCTCAACCCGCCAGTCGGAGCAGTTCTTC. It yields the protein CASSSTRQSEQFF.

CDR3 amino acids: CASSPFRDRVIGNEQFF. The CDR3 region has the DNA TGTGCCAGCAGCCCCTTCCGGGACAGGGTAATTGGAAATGAGCAGTTCTTC. The chain links TRBV12-1 to TRBJ2-1; the table's D call of TRBD1 was not tested on the DNA. TRBV12-1 is a known pseudogene. There are 17 residues in the CDR3.

The chain employs TRBV7-9 and TRBJ2-1; D might be TRBD2 (6 bases). Germline V gene data show CDR1 as SEHNR and CDR2 as FQNEAQ (reference sequence). This CDR3 has 19 residues. Trimming pared 0 bases from V and 5 bases from J, leaving 23 bases between. CDR3 region: CASSLAGGPGLNLNNEQFF. The CDR3 nucleotides are TGTGCCAGCAGCTTAGCCGGAGGACCGGGACTTAACCTTAACAATGAGCAGTTCTTC.

V usage is TRBV7-3 and J usage is TRBJ2-3; D call uncertain. Germline CDR1 and CDR2: SGHTA and FQGTGA. The CDR3 is 14 residues long. The V and J ends lost 6 bases and 0 bases respectively, with 10 bases between them. The DNA of the CDR3 is TGTGCCAGCAGTCCCTTCTCTAGCACAGATACGCAGTATTTT. Its protein product is CASSPFSSTDTQYF.

The chain has TRBV7-8 and TRBJ2-2, with a possible D match to TRBD1 (5 bases). This CDR3 is built from 17 residues. V gave up 0 bases and J gave up 2 bases, with 13 bases separating them. The germline gives CDR1 SGHVS, CDR2 FQNEAQ. The CDR3 reads CASSLARSGINTGELFF. CDR3 sequence (DNA): TGTGCCAGCAGCTTAGCGCGGTCAGGGATTAACACCGGGGAGCTGTTTTTT.

There are many counts of this clone. One end of the junction fails to match germline, which may point to a read error. V usage is TRBV2 and J usage is TRBJ2-3; the match to TRBD2 covers 10 bases. Germline V gene lookup returns CDR1 SNHLY and CDR2 FYNNEI. There are 15 residues in the CDR3. This CDR3 reads CASSVSSGSADTQYF. Written as DNA, the CDR3 is TGTGCCAGTAGTGTTTCTAGCGGGAGTGCAGATACGCAGTATTTT.

This chain joins TRBV9 and TRBJ2-3; weak D call: TRBD2 (6 bases). With 5 bases removed from V and 4 bases from J, the gap between germline ends came to 26 bases. Germline lookup yields CDR1 SGDLS and CDR2 YYNGEE. The length of the CDR3 is 18 residues. As DNA, the CDR3 is TGTGCCAGCAGGCCCTTTGGGGGGAGTAATGGGCCGGCAGATACGCAGTATTTT. This gives the protein CASRPFGGSNGPADTQYF.

This clone was detected only a few times. J is TRBJ2-1 and V is TRBV4-1; unclear D gene. V was clipped by 1 base and J by 7 bases, with 5 bases between them. Germline CDR1 is MGHRA and CDR2 is YSYEKL. This CDR3 region has 12 residues. The CDR3 reads CASSQVLNEQFF. The CDR3 DNA is TGCGCCAGCAGCCAAGTCTTGAATGAGCAGTTCTTC.

Turning to this clone: An end of the junction differs from the germline gene, which may be a read error. The rearrangement joins TRBV7-7 to TRBJ2-2, with 7 nucleotides matching TRBD1. Germline V gene sequence: CDR1 SSHAT, CDR2 FNYEAQ (reference sequence). The CDR3 runs to 13 residues. In DNA form, the CDR3 reads TGTGCTAGCAGCTTAGGGAAGGGGGCCGAGCTGTTTTTT. This gives the protein CASSLGKGAELFF.

This sequence joins TRBV7-2 and TRBJ2-1; D is uncertain. Trimming pared 1 base from V and 3 bases from J, leaving 10 bases between. Germline-derived CDR1 and CDR2 are SGHTA and FQGNSA. The CDR3 is 15 amino acids. The CDR3 loop is CASSLELASYNEQFF. DNA for the CDR3: TGTGCCAGCAGCTTAGAGTTGGCTAGCTACAATGAGCAGTTCTTC.

V usage is TRBV6-5 and J usage is TRBJ1-1; TRBD1 might be the D (6 bases). The CDR3 is 14 amino acids. Trimming cost V 6 bases and J 5 bases, with 16 bases left between them. CDR1 MNHEY and CDR2 SVGAGI come from the germline V gene. The CDR3 reads CASRNGGRGTEAFF. As DNA, the CDR3 is TGTGCCAGCAGGAACGGGGGGCGGGGTACTGAAGCTTTCTTT.

The gene calls are TRBV5-1 and TRBJ1-4, with TRBD1 matching over 7 bases. CDR1 and CDR2 from the germline V gene are SGHRS and YFSETQ. The V gene end was trimmed by 7 bases and the J gene end by 8 bases; junction bases not matched to a gene: 8. CDR3 length equals 13 residues. CDR3 protein: CASQTGSHEKLFF. The CDR3 DNA reads TGCGCCAGCCAGACAGGGTCTCACGAAAAACTGTTTTTT. Filled out from reference TRBV5-1 and TRBJ1-4, the complete variable domain reads KAGVTQTPRYLIKTRGQQVTLSCSPISGHRSVSWYQQTPGQGLQFLFEYFSETQRNKGNFPGRFSGRQFSNSRSEMNVSTLELGDSALYLCASQTGSHEKLFFGSGTQLSVL.

The chain is built from TRBV3-1 (or the pseudogene TRBV3-2) and TRBJ1-1; 7 bases are shared with TRBD1. Germline CDR1 is LGHDT and CDR2 is YNNKEL (reference sequence). The V and J ends lost 3 bases and 7 bases, in that order; junction bases with no gene match: 11. CDR3 length: 15 residues. The CDR3 region has the DNA TGTGCCAGCAGCCACTCCGGGACAGCAGTTGGTGAAGCTTTCTTT. Protein: CASSHSGTAVGEAFF.

This chain uses TRBV5-1 with TRBJ2-7; 10 bases agree with TRBD1. CDR3 length equals 15 residues. Germline lookup yields CDR1 SGHRS and CDR2 YFSETQ. Trimming took 5 bases from V and 4 from J; bases not matched to a gene: 9. The CDR3 loop is CASRGGRDRGYEQYF. The CDR3 nucleotides read TGCGCCAGCAGAGGCGGTAGGGACAGGGGTTACGAGCAGTACTTC.

The J gene is TRBJ1-4, the V gene TRBV4-2; D ambiguous. The CDR3 runs to 16 residues. Trimming shortened V by 1 base and J by 0 bases, and 9 bases separated the two germline ends. Germline V CDR1 and CDR2: LGHNA, YNFKEQ. The chain's CDR3 is CASSQAARATNEKLFF. Written as DNA, the CDR3 is TGTGCCAGCAGCCAAGCGGCGAGGGCAACTAATGAAAAACTGTTTTTT.

This chain connects TRBV7-3 to TRBJ2-2, with 8 bases matching TRBD1. There are 15 residues in the CDR3. Unmatched junction bases numbered 11, after V lost 5 bases and J lost 9 bases. Germline V lookup: CDR1 SGHTA, CDR2 FQGTGA. CDR3 nucleotide sequence: TGTGCCAGCAGCCCCGGACAGGGAATAATCCGGGAGCTGTTTTTT. This translates into CASSPGQGIIRELFF.

CDR3 DNA sequence: TGTGCCAGCAGCCGTACCGCAGGGGCCAAAAACATTCAGTACTTC. Protein product: CASSRTAGAKNIQYF. The chain uses TRBV9 and TRBJ2-4; maybe TRBD1 (5 bases). The CDR3 runs to 15 residues. Germline CDR1 and CDR2: SGDLS and YYNGEE. The V end lost 4 bases, the J end lost 1 base, and 12 bases lay between the germline ends.

This chain uses TRBV5-6 with TRBJ1-1, with TRBD1 as a possible D gene (5 bases). CDR3 length: 13 residues. V lost 7 bases to trimming and J lost 4 bases, with 14 bases between them. CDR1 and CDR2 (germline): SGHDT, YYEEEE. The CDR3 DNA reads as TGTGCCAGCTCGGGGGAGAGGAGCACTGAAGCTTTCTTT. Its protein is CASSGERSTEAFF.

This chain joins TRBV27 and TRBJ1-5; TRBD1 is a possible D gene (6 bases). The V gene lost 3 bases and the J gene lost 7 bases, with 10 bases spanning the gap. The CDR3 sequence is 13 residues long. Germline loops: CDR1 MNHEY, CDR2 SMNVEV (reference sequence). The CDR3: CASSFRGQQPQHF. CDR3 nucleotides: TGTGCCAGCAGTTTCAGGGGCCAGCAGCCCCAGCATTTT.

The chain employs TRBV5-4 and TRBJ2-2, with 8 bases lining up with TRBD1. After removal of 4 bases from V and 3 bases from J, the junction contained 5 bases not matched to a gene. Germline V lookup: CDR1 SGHNT, CDR2 YYREEE (reference sequence). The CDR3 runs to 15 residues. The CDR3: CASSLDRVYTGELFF. The CDR3 nucleotides read TGTGCCAGCAGCCTGGACAGGGTGTACACCGGGGAGCTGTTTTTT.